The 19 T cell receptor beta chains given below trace back to one sample, sequenced in a study of lymphopenia after photon versus proton radiotherapy. Using immunoSEQ multiplex PCR, the repertoire was profiled, and TCRdb retains in-frame clones only, with some absent. This table has about 26,000 clones, roughly 80% appearing once. The sample here was peripheral blood, taken from a patient treated with photon-based radiotherapy. The source of these receptors is a woman aged 50 to 65 with pancreatic cancer.

This chain joins TRBV5-1 and TRBJ2-7; 7 bases match TRBD2. V lost 2 bases, J lost 1 base, and 3 bases stayed unmatched. The length of the CDR3 is 14 residues. CDR1 is SGHRS and CDR2 is YFSETQ in the germline V gene. The CDR3 DNA reads as TGCGCCAGCAGCTTCCTAGCGGAGTCCTACGAGCAGTACTTC. It is translated as CASSFLAESYEQYF.

The gene calls are TRBV9 and TRBJ1-2; D is unclear. Germline-derived CDR1 and CDR2 are SGDLS and YYNGEE. Trimming left V 0 bases short and J 2 bases short, with 5 bases between. The CDR3 totals 13 residues. The CDR3 nucleotides read TGTGCCAGCAGCGTAGACGAGAACTATGGCTACACCTTC. Protein product: CASSVDENYGYTF.

The V call is TRBV12-1, the J call TRBJ2-7; the table's D call TRBD2 went unverified against the DNA. TRBV12-1 counts as a pseudogene. This CDR3 spans 16 amino acids. CDR3 residues: CASSFNKGTSGYEQYF. Written as DNA, the CDR3 is TGTGCCAGCAGCTTTAATAAAGGGACTAGCGGGTACGAGCAGTACTTC.

The V call is TRBV27, the J call TRBJ2-7, with 10 bases identical to TRBD2. This CDR3 comprises 16 residues. The germline CDR1 and CDR2 sequences are MNHEY and SMNVEV (reference sequence). The trim removed 0 bases at V and 3 bases at J, leaving 5 bases unmatched. The DNA for the CDR3 is TGTGCCAGCAGTTTATCGAGCGGGAGGGTCGACTACGAGCAGTACTTC. It yields the protein CASSLSSGRVDYEQYF.

The V and J genes are TRBV12-5 and TRBJ2-5; either TRBD1 or TRBD2 may supply D (5 bases each). Germline values: CDR1 LGHNT, CDR2 FRNRAP. This CDR3 has 14 residues. The ends were cut back, 6 bases at V and 1 base at J, with 12 bases in the middle. As DNA, the CDR3 is TGTGCTAGTGGCGCAGGGACGGTCCAAGAGACCCAGTACTTC. Translating it yields CASGAGTVQETQYF.

The rearrangement uses TRBV29-1 and TRBJ2-3; the match to TRBD2 covers 9 bases. This CDR3 is 14 amino acids long. Germline V gene lookup returns CDR1 SQVTM and CDR2 ANQGSEA. Losses at the gene ends were 4 bases for V and 3 bases for J; bases not matched to a gene: 5. The CDR3 sequence is CSVGGGRGTDTQYF. DNA of the CDR3: TGCAGCGTTGGGGGCGGGAGGGGAACAGATACGCAGTATTTT.

The CDR3, as DNA: TGTGCCACCGGTTCGGGAGCCGCCGGGGAGCTGTTTTTT. Residues: CATGSGAAGELFF. The chain is built from TRBV15 and TRBJ2-2, with D perhaps TRBD2 (6 bases). V gave up 8 bases and J gave up 6 bases, with 13 bases separating them. The length of the CDR3 is 13 residues. CDR1 and CDR2 from the germline V gene are LNHNV and YYDKDF (reference sequence).

This chain connects TRBV7-2 to TRBJ2-1, with 7 bases identical to TRBD2. The CDR3 is 14 residues long. J lost 8 bases, V lost 1 base, and 5 bases had no gene match. Germline CDR1 and CDR2: SGHTA and FQGNSA. This chain's CDR3 is CASSLGTSLDEQFF. CDR3 bases: TGTGCCAGCAGCTTAGGGACTAGTCTAGATGAGCAGTTCTTC.

This sequence joins TRBV19 and TRBJ1-1; D possibly corresponds to TRBD1 (5 bases). The CDR3 contains 15 residues. Trimming stripped 6 bases from V and 3 bases from J, with 17 bases between. Germline CDR1 is LNHDA and CDR2 is SQIVND (reference sequence). DNA of the CDR3: TGTGCCAGTAGAGATAAAGGACAAGGACACACTGAAGCTTTCTTT. Translation: CASRDKGQGHTEAFF. The whole variable domain, filled in from reference TRBV19 and TRBJ1-1, reads DGGITQSPKYLFRKEGQNVTLSCEQNLNHDAMYWYRQDPGQGLRLIYYSQIVNDFQKGDIAEGYSVSREKKESFPLTVTSAQKNPTAFYLCASRDKGQGHTEAFFGQGTRLTVV.

Here the CDR3 DNA reads TGCGCCAGCAGCTTGGGGGAGTCGGATTACAATGAGCAGTTCTTC. Translation: CASSLGESDYNEQFF. The chain combines TRBV5-1 with TRBJ2-1; the D gene is possibly TRBD2 (5 bases). The CDR3 consists of 15 residues. The germline CDR1 and CDR2 sequences are SGHRS and YFSETQ. V shed 0 bases and J shed 4 bases, with 11 bases lying between them.

This clone appeared a single time. V and J are TRBV25-1 and TRBJ2-3, with 8 bases matching TRBD1. In germline, CDR1 is MGHDK, CDR2 SYGVNS. CDR3 length: 15 amino acids. V was clipped by 6 bases and J by 2 bases; unmatched bases: 7. In nucleotides, the CDR3 is TGTGCCAGCAGAGAGGACAGGGCAAACACAGATACGCAGTATTTT. This codes for CASREDRANTDTQYF.

The gene calls are TRBV29-1 and TRBJ2-1; 14 nucleotides match TRBD2. Germline V gene sequence: CDR1 SQVTM, CDR2 ANQGSEA. This CDR3 spans 17 amino acids. J lost 2 bases, V lost 6 bases, and 9 bases had no gene match. The CDR3 protein is CSVHGTSGSKAYNEQFF. Written as DNA, the CDR3 is TGCAGCGTCCACGGGACTAGCGGGAGTAAGGCCTACAATGAGCAGTTCTTC.

The CDR3 region is CASSYSGGAYQETQYF. CDR3 nucleotide sequence: TGTGCCAGCAGTTACTCCGGGGGCGCCTACCAAGAGACCCAGTACTTC. V is TRBV6-5 and J is TRBJ2-5, with D possibly being TRBD1 or TRBD2 (6 bases each). Germline V CDR1 and CDR2: MNHEY, SVGAGI. Trimming removed 0 bases from V and 0 bases from J, with 11 bases in between. The length of the CDR3 is 16 residues.

The rearrangement links TRBV28 to TRBJ2-1; D might be TRBD1 or TRBD2, each matching 5 bases. Germline V gene lookup returns CDR1 MDHEN and CDR2 SYDVKM. The length of the CDR3 is 15 residues. The V gene lost 5 bases and the J gene lost 4 bases, with 15 bases spanning the gap. DNA for the CDR3: TGTGCCAGCAGTGGGACCCGGGAAACATACAATGAGCAGTTCTTC. Residues: CASSGTRETYNEQFF.

The J gene is TRBJ2-1, the V gene TRBV5-8; D gene unclear. Trimming removed 5 bases at V and 8 bases at J, with 23 bases between. Per the germline V gene, CDR1 is SGHTS and CDR2 is YDEGEE. The CDR3 is 16 residues long. The CDR3 DNA reads as TGTGCCAGCAGTTTAATTTCAACCGGATTAATCGATGAGCAGTTCTTC. This gives the protein CASSLISTGLIDEQFF.

In this sample, this clone turned up a few times. V gene TRBV28 combines with J gene TRBJ1-2, with unresolved D. The CDR3 sequence is 15 residues long. CDR1 is MDHEN and CDR2 is SYDVKM in the germline V gene. V was trimmed by 6 bases and J by 4 bases, leaving 18 bases between them. The CDR3 sequence: CASSSLRVDSYGYTF. As DNA, the CDR3 is TGTGCCAGCAGCAGCCTTAGGGTCGATAGCTATGGCTACACCTTC.

The chain employs TRBV7-9 and TRBJ2-4; D remains ambiguous. Germline values: CDR1 SEHNR, CDR2 FQNEAQ (reference sequence). The CDR3 contains 15 residues. The V end lost 5 bases, the J end lost 1 base, and 12 bases lay between the germline ends. The chain's CDR3 is CASSDDEAAKNIQYF. CDR3 nucleotide sequence: TGTGCCAGCAGCGACGATGAGGCGGCCAAAAACATTCAGTACTTC.

This clone was picked up a small number of times. For the CDR3, the DNA is TGTGCCAGCAGCTTAGTCCCCGGGGATGAGCAGTTCTTC. Translating gives CASSLVPGDEQFF. The chain recombines TRBV7-8 with TRBJ2-1, with D maybe TRBD2 (5 bases). The CDR3 contains 13 residues. CDR1 is SGHVS and CDR2 is FQNEAQ in the germline V gene. V lost 1 base and J lost 8, with 9 bases in between.

The V gene is TRBV29-1, the J gene TRBJ1-1, with a tentative D call TRBD1 (6 bases). CDR3 length equals 13 residues. Germline-derived CDR1 and CDR2 are SQVTM and ANQGSEA. The V end was cut by 6 bases, the J end by 1 base, with 12 bases between. The CDR3 is CSVAGTPNTEAFF. DNA of the CDR3: TGCAGCGTCGCCGGGACACCGAACACTGAAGCTTTCTTT.